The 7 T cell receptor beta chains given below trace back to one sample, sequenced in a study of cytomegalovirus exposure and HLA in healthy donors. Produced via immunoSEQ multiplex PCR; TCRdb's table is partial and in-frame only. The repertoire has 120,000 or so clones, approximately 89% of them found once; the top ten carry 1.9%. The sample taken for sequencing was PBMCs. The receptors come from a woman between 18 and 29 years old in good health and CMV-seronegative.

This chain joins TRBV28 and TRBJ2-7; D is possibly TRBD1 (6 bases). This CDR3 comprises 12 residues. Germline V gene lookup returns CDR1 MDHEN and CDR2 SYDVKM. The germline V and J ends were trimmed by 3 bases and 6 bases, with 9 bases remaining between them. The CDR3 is CASSFQGSEQYF. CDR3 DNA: TGTGCCAGCAGTTTCCAGGGGAGCGAGCAGTACTTC. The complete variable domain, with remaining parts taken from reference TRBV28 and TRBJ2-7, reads DVKVTQSSRYLVKRTGEKVFLECVQDMDHENMFWYRQDPGLGLRLIYFSYDVKMKEKGDIPEGYSVSREKKERFSLILESASTNQTSMYLCASSFQGSEQYFGPGTRLTVT.

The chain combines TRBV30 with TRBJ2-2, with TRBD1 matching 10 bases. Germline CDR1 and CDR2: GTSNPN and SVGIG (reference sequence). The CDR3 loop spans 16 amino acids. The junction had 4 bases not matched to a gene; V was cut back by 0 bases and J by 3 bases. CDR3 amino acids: CAWSVGTGAYTGELFF. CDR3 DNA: TGTGCCTGGAGTGTAGGGACAGGGGCTTACACCGGGGAGCTGTTTTTT.

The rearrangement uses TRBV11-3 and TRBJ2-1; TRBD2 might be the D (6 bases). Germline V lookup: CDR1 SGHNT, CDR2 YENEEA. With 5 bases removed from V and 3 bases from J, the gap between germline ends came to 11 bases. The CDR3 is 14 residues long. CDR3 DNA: TGTGCCAGCAGCCCTAGCGACAACTACAATGAGCAGTTCTTC. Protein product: CASSPSDNYNEQFF.

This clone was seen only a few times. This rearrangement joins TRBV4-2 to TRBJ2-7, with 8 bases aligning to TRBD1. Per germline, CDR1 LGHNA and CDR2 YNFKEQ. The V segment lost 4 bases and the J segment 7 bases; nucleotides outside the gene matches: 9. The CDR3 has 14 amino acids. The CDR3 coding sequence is TGTGCCAGCAGCCCTCCAGACAGGGGATGGGAGCAGTACTTC. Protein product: CASSPPDRGWEQYF.

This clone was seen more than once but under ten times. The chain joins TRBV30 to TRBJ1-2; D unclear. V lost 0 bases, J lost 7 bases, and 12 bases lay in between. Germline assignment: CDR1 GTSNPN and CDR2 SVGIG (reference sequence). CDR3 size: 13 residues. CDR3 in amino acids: CAWSVIGSGGYTF. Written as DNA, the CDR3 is TGTGCCTGGAGTGTAATAGGGAGTGGTGGCTACACCTTC. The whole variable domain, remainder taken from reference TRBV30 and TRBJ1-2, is SQTIHQWPATLVQPVGSPLSLECTVEGTSNPNLYWYRQAAGRGLQLLFYSVGIGQISSEVPQNLSASRPQDRQFILSSKKLLLSDSGFYLCAWSVIGSGGYTFGSGTRLTVV.

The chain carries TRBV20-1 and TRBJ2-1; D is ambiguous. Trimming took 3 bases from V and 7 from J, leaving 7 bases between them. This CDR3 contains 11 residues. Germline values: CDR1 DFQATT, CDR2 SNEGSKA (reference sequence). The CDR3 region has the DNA TGCAGTGCTAGTGGCGGAAATGAGCAGTTCTTC. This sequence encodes CSASGGNEQFF.

CDR3 DNA sequence: TGCGCCAGCAGCCAAGGAACAGTCTCTGGAAACACCATATATTTT. Its protein product is CASSQGTVSGNTIYF. The genes are TRBV4-3 and TRBJ1-3, with D hard to call. CDR1 is LGHNA, CDR2 YSLEER, per germline. Trimming stripped 1 base from V and 0 bases from J, with 7 bases between. The CDR3 has 15 residues.